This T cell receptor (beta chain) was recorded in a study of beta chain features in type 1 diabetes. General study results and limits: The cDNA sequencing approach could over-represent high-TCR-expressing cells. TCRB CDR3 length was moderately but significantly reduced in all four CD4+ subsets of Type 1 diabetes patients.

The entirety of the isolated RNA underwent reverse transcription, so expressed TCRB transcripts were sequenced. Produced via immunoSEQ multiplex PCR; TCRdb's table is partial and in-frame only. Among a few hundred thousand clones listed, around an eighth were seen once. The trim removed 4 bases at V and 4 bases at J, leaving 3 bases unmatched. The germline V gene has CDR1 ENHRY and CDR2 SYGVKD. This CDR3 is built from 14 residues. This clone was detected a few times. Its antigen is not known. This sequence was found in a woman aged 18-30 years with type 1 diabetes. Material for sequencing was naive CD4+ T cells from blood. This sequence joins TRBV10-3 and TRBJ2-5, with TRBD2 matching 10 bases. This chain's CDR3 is CAISGTSGIETQYF. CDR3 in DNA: TGTGCCATCAGTGGGACTAGCGGCATAGAGACCCAGTACTTC.